The clone carrying this TCR beta chain was found a few times. TCRdb re-analysed the RACE reads in MiXCR, keeping a single row per CDR3 protein. The repertoire holds roughly 250,000 distinct CDR3 sequences, with approximately 8.4% as singletons. The sample originates from a study of human T cells and chemical hapten exposure. Study as a whole: Sensitization was performed using 2% DPC on an approximately 2 cm by approximately 2 cm upper inner arm skin site.

The time point denotes: pre-sensitization, week 0. The sample's treatment: therapeutic diphenylcyclopropenone sensitization with weekly scalp DPC. This sequence originates from a woman aged 40 to 49 with alopecia areata. Some clones in this sample may be carry-over from other donors' samples. Here the sequenced sample was whole blood, taken in connection with sensitization to the hapten diphenylcyclopropenone (DPC).

The CDR3 loop reads CSAYGTSGSSTDTQYF. CDR3 nucleotides: TGCAGTGCTTACGGGACTAGCGGGTCTAGCACAGATACGCAGTATTTT. The chain has TRBV20-1 and TRBJ2-3; TRBD2 matches at 12 bases. Unmatched junction bases numbered 6, after V lost 5 bases and J lost 0 bases. The CDR3 is made up of 16 amino acids. The germline CDR1 and CDR2 sequences are DFQATT and SNEGSKA (reference sequence).